This T cell receptor (beta chain) was identified in a study of blood T cell repertoires in COVID-19. Only one count was recorded for this clone. Per the authors' pipeline: Amplification with reference gene primers provided the estimates of nucleated cell counts. Some clones are missing from TCRdb's copy, which holds only in-frame ones; the method was immunoSEQ multiplex PCR. V and J calls and clone size follow that table, whereas D and trimming were derived from the DNA. This table has about 130,000 clones, around 90% appearing once. The TCR comes from a man aged 60 to 75 with COVID-19, enrolled during active disease. The sample consisted of peripheral blood.

The CDR3 loop reads CASSFSGDWNEQFF. Written as DNA, the CDR3 is TGTGCCAGCAGCTTTAGCGGGGATTGGAATGAGCAGTTCTTC. This sequence joins TRBV5-5 and TRBJ2-1, with 8 bases lining up with TRBD2. The CDR3 extends over 14 amino acids. The junction had 5 bases not matched to a gene; V was cut back by 2 bases and J by 7 bases. Germline-derived CDR1 and CDR2 are SGHKS and YYEKEE (reference sequence). Looking up the rest from reference TRBV5-5 and TRBJ2-1 gives the full variable domain: DAGVTQSPTHLIKTRGQQVTLRCSPISGHKSVSWYQQVLGQGPQFIFQYYEKEERGRGNFPDRFSARQFPNYSSELNVNALLLGDSALYLCASSFSGDWNEQFFGPGTRLTVL.